One and the same sample provided the 24 T cell receptor beta chains below, sequenced in a study of T cells after posttransplantation cyclophosphamide. Using immunoSEQ multiplex PCR, the repertoire was profiled, and TCRdb retains in-frame clones only, with some absent. The table shows 6,000 to 7,500 clones, with approximately 77% occurring only once. Busulfan-fludarabine conditioning, marrow transplant, and cyclophosphamide on days +3 and +4 were administered. The specimen comprised PBMCs, sampled after allogeneic stem cell transplant with posttransplant cyclophosphamide. These receptors were taken from a female patient aged 45 to 65 who received an allogeneic stem cell transplant from a related donor, was CMV-positive, and had no GVHD. Some T cells could come from the graft donor.

The J gene is TRBJ1-5, the V gene TRBV27; D possibly corresponds to TRBD1 (5 bases). The CDR3 is 14 amino acids. V lost 2 bases and J 6 bases, leaving 11 bases between the germline ends. Germline V gene sequence: CDR1 MNHEY, CDR2 SMNVEV (reference sequence). CDR3 DNA sequence: TGTGCCAGCAGTTTAGTCAGGGCGAGTCAGCCCCAGCATTTT. Protein sequence: CASSLVRASQPQHF.

The chain couples TRBV5-5 to TRBJ1-5, with 7 bases that match TRBD1. This CDR3 comprises 14 residues. CDR1 and CDR2 from the germline V gene are SGHKS and YYEKEE (reference sequence). V gave up 3 bases and J gave up 5 bases; unmatched junction bases: 5. The CDR3 sequence: CASSSYDRDQPQHF. In DNA form, the CDR3 reads TGTGCCAGCAGCTCCTATGACAGGGATCAGCCCCAGCATTTT.

The chain recombines TRBV7-8 with TRBJ2-1; 9 bases are shared with TRBD2. This CDR3 spans 15 amino acids. Germline V lookup: CDR1 SGHVS, CDR2 FQNEAQ. Germline trimming cut 1 base from V and 7 bases from J; bases unmatched to any gene: 5. The CDR3 protein is CASSLELAGINEQFF. In nucleotides, the CDR3 is TGTGCCAGCAGCTTAGAGCTAGCGGGGATAAATGAGCAGTTCTTC.

V usage is TRBV29-1 and J usage is TRBJ1-2; 7 nucleotides agree with TRBD1. The CDR3 extends over 13 amino acids. Germline CDR1 and CDR2: SQVTM and ANQGSEA. V dropped 7 bases and J dropped 6; count of bases not matched to a gene: 11. CDR3 sequence: CSGKMSGTDGYTF. CDR3 DNA sequence: TGCAGCGGAAAGATGTCCGGGACAGATGGCTACACCTTC.

This chain uses TRBV10-2 with TRBJ2-7; D is ambiguous. The length of the CDR3 is 12 residues. Germline V gene data show CDR1 as WSHSY and CDR2 as SAAADI. V shed 1 base and J shed 3 bases, with 4 bases lying between them. CDR3 DNA: TGCGCCAGCAGTGAGTACTACTACGAGCAGTACTTC. This sequence encodes CASSEYYYEQYF.

This clone was detected a few times. Other DNA sequences from this sample encode an identical CDR3 as well. This chain uses TRBV7-2 with TRBJ1-6; 7 nucleotides line up with TRBD1. Trimming removed 2 bases from V and 0 bases from J; junction bases left unmatched: 1. This CDR3 has 16 amino acids. Germline CDR1 and CDR2: SGHTA and FQGNSA. The CDR3 nucleotides read TGTGCCAGCAGCTTACGGGACAGCTCCTATAATTCACCCCTCCACTTT. Encoded protein: CASSLRDSSYNSPLHF.

The rearrangement joins TRBV5-1 to TRBJ1-1; D is ambiguous. Looked up from germline, CDR1 is SGHRS and CDR2 is YFSETQ. V shed 0 bases and J shed 5 bases, with 14 bases lying between them. The CDR3 loop spans 15 amino acids. In DNA, the CDR3 is TGCGCCAGCAGCTTGGGAGTTAGTTCGGGGACTGAAGCTTTCTTT. Its translation: CASSLGVSSGTEAFF.

The chain employs TRBV30 and TRBJ2-7; TRBD1 matches at 7 bases. Per germline, CDR1 GTSNPN and CDR2 SVGIG (reference sequence). CDR3 length equals 13 residues. The V and J ends lost 0 bases and 3 bases, in that order; junction bases with no gene match: 2. The CDR3 protein is CAWSVGDSYEQYF. The CDR3 region has the DNA TGTGCCTGGAGTGTAGGGGACAGCTACGAGCAGTACTTC.

The J gene is TRBJ2-1, the V gene TRBV11-3; TRBD1 might be the D (6 bases). Germline-derived CDR1 and CDR2 are SGHNT and YENEEA. This CDR3 is 15 amino acids long. The V gene lost 0 bases and the J gene lost 5 bases, with 11 bases spanning the gap. CDR3: CASSLEQAGDNEQFF. The CDR3 DNA follows: TGTGCCAGCAGCTTAGAGCAGGCAGGGGACAATGAGCAGTTCTTC.

J is TRBJ1-3 and V is TRBV19; 9 bases line up with TRBD1. The CDR3 has 18 residues. The V gene's germline CDR1 is LNHDA and CDR2 SQIVND (reference sequence). J lost 0 bases, V lost 8 bases, and 14 bases had no gene match. This CDR3 is CASRPTPGQGDSGNTIYF. The CDR3 bases are TGTGCCAGTCGACCGACCCCGGGACAGGGAGACTCTGGAAACACCATATATTTT.

This chain joins TRBV7-8 and TRBJ1-1; the D is unclear. The CDR3 has 14 amino acids. Per germline, CDR1 SGHVS and CDR2 FQNEAQ. Trimming took off 6 bases at V and 0 bases at J, with 11 bases between the two ends. The CDR3 is CASSGTRLNTEAFF. The CDR3 DNA follows: TGTGCCAGCAGTGGCACGAGGCTGAACACTGAAGCTTTCTTT.

The genes are TRBV11-1 and TRBJ2-3, with a weak D call TRBD2 (5 bases). The CDR3 contains 13 residues. The germline V gene has CDR1 SGHAT and CDR2 FQDESV (reference sequence). Trimming removed 1 base from V and 6 bases from J, with 8 bases in between. CDR3: CASSLGGDDTQYF. CDR3 DNA: TGTGCCAGCAGCTTAGGGGGAGACGATACGCAGTATTTT.

There are a few counts of this clone. The rearrangement joins TRBV6-4 to TRBJ2-3; TRBD1 matches at 8 bases. Germline CDR1 is MRHNA and CDR2 is SNTAGT. This CDR3 region has 15 residues. V was clipped by 5 bases and J by 7 bases; unmatched bases: 11. The CDR3 loop reads CASSSAAGGLNTQYF. CDR3 in DNA: TGTGCCAGCAGTTCGGCGGCAGGGGGCTTAAATACGCAGTATTTT.

The CDR3 DNA sequence: TGTGCCAGCAGCCTACCCGGGCGGGGGAAAACCCAAGAGACCCAGTACTTC. This gives the protein CASSLPGRGKTQETQYF. V and J are TRBV5-4 and TRBJ2-5, with 7 bases matching TRBD2. Looked up from germline, CDR1 is SGHNT and CDR2 is YYREEE (reference sequence). Unmatched junction bases numbered 13, after V lost 4 bases and J lost 1 base. The CDR3 has 17 residues.

The chain combines TRBV7-9 with TRBJ1-4; TRBD1 aligns across 10 bases. The CDR3 runs to 16 residues. The J segment lost 1 base and the V segment lost 5 bases, leaving 4 bases of the junction unmatched. Per the germline V gene, CDR1 is SEHNR and CDR2 is FQNEAQ (reference sequence). As DNA, the CDR3 is TGTGCCAGCAGCCTACGGACAGGGGGAACTAATGAAAAACTGTTTTTT. Translation gives CASSLRTGGTNEKLFF.

The count of this clone is one. The chain combines TRBV6-5 with TRBJ1-1; D uncertain. CDR3 length: 13 residues. Between the trimmed V and J ends, which lost 6 bases and 7 bases, there was a span of 15 bases. CDR1 is MNHEY and CDR2 is SVGAGI in the germline V gene. The DNA of the CDR3 is TGTGCCAGCAGACCCCGAGGGCAATATGAAGCTTTCTTT. Its translation: CASRPRGQYEAFF.

Only one count was recorded for this clone. This chain links TRBV28 with TRBJ2-1, with D perhaps TRBD2 (5 bases). This CDR3 region has 13 residues. V was clipped by 2 bases and J by 12 bases, with 14 bases between them. Germline CDR1 is MDHEN and CDR2 is SYDVKM. The CDR3 loop reads CASSLKIARVQFF. For the CDR3, the DNA is TGTGCCAGCAGTTTAAAGATAGCGAGGGTGCAGTTCTTC.

This rearrangement joins TRBV7-2 to TRBJ2-2, with 10 bases lining up with TRBD2. The trim removed 5 bases at V and 3 bases at J, leaving 3 bases unmatched. The germline CDR1 and CDR2 sequences are SGHTA and FQGNSA. The CDR3 runs to 15 residues. The CDR3, as DNA: TGTGCCAGCAGCGCTCTAGCGGGAGACACCGGGGAGCTGTTTTTT. Translation gives CASSALAGDTGELFF.

V and J are TRBV28 and TRBJ1-6; D not resolved. CDR1 MDHEN and CDR2 SYDVKM come from the germline V gene. This CDR3 has 14 amino acids. The germline V and J ends were trimmed by 6 bases and 2 bases, with 8 bases remaining between them. CDR3 bases: TGTGCCAGCAGCTGGCAAGCCTATAATTCACCCCTCCACTTT. Translating it yields CASSWQAYNSPLHF. The variable domain in full, completed from reference TRBV28 and TRBJ1-6, reads DVKVTQSSRYLVKRTGEKVFLECVQDMDHENMFWYRQDPGLGLRLIYFSYDVKMKEKGDIPEGYSVSREKKERFSLILESASTNQTSMYLCASSWQAYNSPLHFGNGTRLTVT.

This sequence joins TRBV6-1 and TRBJ2-7; 11 positions match TRBD2. V was pared by 4 bases and J by 3 bases, with 5 bases of the junction left unmatched. CDR1 and CDR2 (germline): MNHNS, SASEGT. This CDR3 is built from 15 residues. The DNA of the CDR3 is TGTGCCAGCAGTGCGATAGCGGGAGGGCTCTACGAGCAGTACTTC. Translated: CASSAIAGGLYEQYF.

The genes are TRBV5-4 and TRBJ2-5; tentative D call: TRBD1 (5 bases). Germline CDR1 and CDR2: SGHNT and YYREEE (reference sequence). V was pared by 1 base and J by 9 bases, with 16 bases between. The CDR3 runs to 14 residues. The chain's CDR3 is CASSLKLQIGAQYF. As DNA, the CDR3 is TGTGCCAGCAGCTTGAAACTCCAAATAGGGGCCCAGTACTTC.

The chain employs TRBV4-2 and TRBJ2-3, with D uncertain. The CDR3 extends over 15 amino acids. Germline V gene data show CDR1 as LGHNA and CDR2 as YNFKEQ. Trimming took 3 bases from V and 2 from J, leaving 12 bases between them. The CDR3 DNA sequence: TGTGCCAGCAGCCAGTCCCCGAGTCCCACAGATACGCAGTATTTT. This gives the protein CASSQSPSPTDTQYF.

This clone was detected a few times. This chain connects TRBV15 to TRBJ2-2; TRBD1 agrees at 9 bases. Germline CDR1 reads LNHNV; CDR2 reads YYDKDF (reference sequence). The length of the CDR3 is 15 residues. J was trimmed by 4 bases and V by 3 bases; bases with no gene match: 3. CDR3 amino acids: CATSRDRGGTGELFF. The CDR3 nucleotides read TGTGCCACCAGCAGGGACAGGGGAGGCACCGGGGAGCTGTTTTTT. Filled out from reference TRBV15 and TRBJ2-2, the complete variable domain reads DAMVIQNPRYQVTQFGKPVTLSCSQTLNHNVMYWYQQKSSQAPKLLFHYYDKDFNNEADTPDNFQSRRPNTSFCFLDIRSPGLGDTAMYLCATSRDRGGTGELFFGEGSRLTVL.

This clone was detected once. This sequence joins TRBV5-4 and TRBJ2-7; 7 bases fit TRBD2. CDR3 length: 16 residues. The V and J ends lost 2 bases and 2 bases, in that order; junction bases with no gene match: 10. Germline CDR1 reads SGHNT; CDR2 reads YYREEE (reference sequence). The CDR3 here is CASSLLERGTTYEQYF. The CDR3 DNA follows: TGTGCCAGCAGCTTATTGGAGCGGGGAACAACCTACGAGCAGTACTTC.